These 24 T cell receptor beta chains were sequenced from one sample in a study of T cells in Graves' hyperthyroidism and ophthalmopathy. Researchers amplified the TCR beta CDR3 regions from RNA transcripts. In the first-round RT-PCR of the TCR CDR3, the HTBI primer set was used. Via MiXCR, TCRdb re-called the multiplex PCR reads, giving one row per CDR3 protein. Among some 580,000 distinct CDR3 sequences, 16% were seen once, and the ten largest hold around 3.5%. Input material: blood. The receptor set was obtained from a woman between 35 and 50 years old with Graves' ophthalmopathy.

This clonotype was observed at least ten times. The chain recombines TRBV6-5 with TRBJ2-7; D is perhaps TRBD2 (6 bases). The germline V gene encodes CDR1 MNHEY and CDR2 SVGAGI. The CDR3 length is 14 residues. Trimming cost V 0 bases and J 3 bases, with 9 bases left between them. CDR3 sequence: CASSYSTRGYEQYF. The CDR3 nucleotides are TGTGCCAGCAGTTACTCGACTAGGGGCTACGAGCAGTACTTC.

This clonotype was seen more than once but under ten times. The J gene is TRBJ1-1, the V gene TRBV5-1; D remains unclear. This CDR3 region has 13 residues. V lost 4 bases to trimming and J lost 1 base, with 8 bases between them. The germline gives CDR1 SGHRS, CDR2 YFSETQ. The CDR3 DNA reads TGCGCCAGCAGCCACACAGAGAACACTGAAGCTTTCTTT. Translating it yields CASSHTENTEAFF.

This chain links TRBV19 with TRBJ1-5; 7 positions agree with TRBD1. CDR1 and CDR2 from the germline V gene are LNHDA and SQIVND (reference sequence). Losses at the gene ends were 4 bases for V and 0 bases for J; bases not matched to a gene: 3. CDR3 length: 15 amino acids. The CDR3 DNA reads TGTGCCAGTAGTAAGGGACAGCTTAGCAATCAGCCCCAGCATTTT. Amino acids: CASSKGQLSNQPQHF. The full variable domain, its missing parts supplied by reference TRBV19 and TRBJ1-5, is DGGITQSPKYLFRKEGQNVTLSCEQNLNHDAMYWYRQDPGQGLRLIYYSQIVNDFQKGDIAEGYSVSREKKESFPLTVTSAQKNPTAFYLCASSKGQLSNQPQHFGDGTRLSIL.

Only a few counts were recorded for this clonotype. CDR3 loop: CSARVAGVSINQPQHF. DNA for the CDR3: TGCAGTGCTAGAGTTGCAGGGGTCTCAATCAATCAGCCCCAGCATTTT. This chain uses TRBV20-1 with TRBJ1-5; weak D call: TRBD1 (6 bases). Germline V gene data show CDR1 as DFQATT and CDR2 as SNEGSKA (reference sequence). V was pared by 1 base and J by 3 bases, with 16 bases between. This CDR3 spans 16 amino acids.

This clonotype has a single count. V and J are TRBV18 and TRBJ2-7; D not certain. The CDR3 spans 14 residues. V lost 3 bases to trimming and J lost 7 bases, with 16 bases between them. Germline V gene lookup returns CDR1 KGHSH and CDR2 LQKENI. The CDR3 region is CASSPPTFYNEQYF. The CDR3 coding sequence is TGTGCCAGCTCACCCCCGACCTTCTACAATGAGCAGTACTTC.

This clonotype was counted ten times or more. The rearrangement joins TRBV12-3 or TRBV12-4 to TRBJ2-1; perhaps TRBD1 as D (5 bases). This CDR3 contains 13 residues. Trimming left V 6 bases short and J 6 bases short, with 12 bases between. The CDR3 region has the DNA TGTGCCAGCAGCCCGACAGTTACCAATGAGCAGTTCTTC. Translated, it gives CASSPTVTNEQFF.

This clonotype was detected many times. The V call is TRBV5-1, the J call TRBJ2-5; D gene ambiguous. This CDR3 is built from 12 residues. Germline V gene lookup returns CDR1 SGHRS and CDR2 YFSETQ. Trimming removed 2 bases from V and 3 bases from J, with 5 bases in between. The CDR3 loop is CASSFTEETQYF. DNA of the CDR3: TGCGCCAGCAGCTTTACAGAAGAGACCCAGTACTTC.

There are many counts of this clonotype. The J gene is TRBJ2-1, the V gene TRBV18, with TRBD2 matching over 9 bases. The length of the CDR3 is 17 residues. The junction had 9 bases not matched to a gene; V was cut back by 1 base and J by 5 bases. CDR1 KGHSH and CDR2 LQKENI come from the germline V gene. The CDR3 loop is CASSPQEAGGSNNEQFF. The CDR3, as DNA: TGTGCCAGCTCACCACAGGAAGCGGGGGGCTCAAACAATGAGCAGTTCTTC.

V gene TRBV9 combines with J gene TRBJ2-1, with 7 bases fitting TRBD2. J lost 5 bases, V lost 5 bases, and 10 bases had no gene match. CDR1 is SGDLS, CDR2 YYNGEE, per germline. The CDR3 is 15 residues long. CDR3 loop: CASSAPGTTNNEQFF. The CDR3 region has the DNA TGTGCCAGCAGTGCACCCGGGACTACTAACAATGAGCAGTTCTTC.

This clonotype was seen once. Since a much larger clone is just one base distant, this may be a read error. This chain joins TRBV12-3 or TRBV12-4 and TRBJ1-1, with D possibly being TRBD1 (5 bases). CDR3 length equals 13 residues. V lost 5 bases and J lost 5, with 12 bases in between. The CDR3 region is CASSPAGITEAFF. As DNA, the CDR3 is TGTGCCAGCAGTCCCGCAGGGATAACTGAAGCTTTCTTT.

The chain uses TRBV9 and TRBJ2-1; D not certain. Germline CDR1 reads SGDLS; CDR2 reads YYNGEE. The CDR3 is 15 amino acids. Trimming shortened V by 2 bases and J by 2 bases, and 11 bases separated the two germline ends. As DNA, the CDR3 is TGTGCCAGCAGCGTTGGCGGAATACCCTACAATGAGCAGTTCTTC. This codes for CASSVGGIPYNEQFF.

This clonotype has a count of ten or more. The CDR3 protein is CASSGGTGEDEQYF. In DNA, the CDR3 is TGTGCCAGCAGTGGTGGGACAGGGGAGGACGAGCAGTACTTC. This sequence joins TRBV6-1 and TRBJ2-7, with 10 nucleotides matching TRBD1. Germline CDR1 MNHNS, CDR2 SASEGT. Losses at the gene ends were 4 bases for V and 5 bases for J; bases not matched to a gene: 5. The CDR3 loop spans 14 amino acids.

This clonotype was counted between two and nine times. The genes are TRBV9 and TRBJ2-3; 8 nucleotides align to TRBD2. Germline V gene lookup returns CDR1 SGDLS and CDR2 YYNGEE. This CDR3 has 17 residues. The ends lost 0 bases at V and 0 bases at J; junction bases unmatched: 6. The CDR3 DNA is TGTGCCAGCAGCGTAGCTACGGGGGGGGTCAGCACAGATACGCAGTATTTT. Encoded protein: CASSVATGGVSTDTQYF.

The V gene is TRBV5-1, the J gene TRBJ2-7, with 7 bases identical to TRBD1. The germline V gene encodes CDR1 SGHRS and CDR2 YFSETQ. This CDR3 has 15 residues. The V segment lost 0 bases and the J segment 6 bases; nucleotides outside the gene matches: 9. This CDR3 is CASSLVATSGGEQYF. CDR3 DNA: TGCGCCAGCAGCTTGGTGGCAACTTCAGGGGGCGAGCAGTACTTC.

Many counts were recorded for this clonotype. The chain couples TRBV12-3 or TRBV12-4 to TRBJ2-2; D remains unclear. The CDR3 runs 15 residues. Deletions cut 3 bases from V and 3 bases from J, with 11 bases between. The CDR3 loop is CASSFFPPDTGELFF. The CDR3 nucleotides read TGTGCCAGCAGTTTCTTTCCCCCGGACACCGGGGAGCTGTTTTTT.

The count of this clonotype is one. J is TRBJ2-2 and V is TRBV4-1; a weak D match, TRBD1 (5 bases). Trimming left V 4 bases short and J 4 bases short, with 13 bases between. The CDR3 consists of 15 residues. The germline gives CDR1 MGHRA, CDR2 YSYEKL. DNA for the CDR3: TGCGCCAGCAGCCCCCAGGGTCTCCGCACCGGGGAGCTGTTTTTT. It is translated as CASSPQGLRTGELFF.

The rearrangement joins TRBV6-1 to TRBJ2-6; TRBD1 matches 7 bases. The germline V gene has CDR1 MNHNS and CDR2 SASEGT. The CDR3 is 18 residues long. The ends lost 0 bases at V and 0 bases at J; junction bases unmatched: 5. CDR3 bases: TGTGCCAGCAGTGAAGCTACAGGGGCTCTCTCTGGGGCCAACGTCCTGACTTTC. Its translation: CASSEATGALSGANVLTF.

Only a few counts were recorded for this clonotype. The chain uses TRBV10-3 and TRBJ1-6; 10 bases agree with TRBD1. J gave up 10 bases and V 6 bases, and 3 bases lay outside the gene matches. This CDR3 has 13 amino acids. Per germline, CDR1 ENHRY and CDR2 SYGVKD. CDR3 nucleotide sequence: TGTGCCATCAGGGACAGGGGGGAATCACCCCTCCACTTT. Its translation: CAIRDRGESPLHF.

This clonotype appeared many times. This chain joins TRBV20-1 and TRBJ2-1; D possibly corresponds to TRBD2 (6 bases). The CDR3 has 15 residues. The germline V gene has CDR1 DFQATT and CDR2 SNEGSKA (reference sequence). V was trimmed by 5 bases and J by 9 bases, leaving 23 bases between them. The CDR3 reads CSAGFRGSGFGEQFF. The DNA for the CDR3 is TGCAGTGCTGGATTCCGGGGAAGCGGGTTTGGTGAGCAGTTCTTC.

This clonotype was counted a few times. CDR3 in DNA: TGCAGTGCTAACAGGGACAGGGGGCCGTTGTTCTTC. This sequence encodes CSANRDRGPLFF. The V call is TRBV20-1, the J call TRBJ2-1; TRBD1 matches at 12 bases. V was clipped by 4 bases and J by 15 bases; unmatched bases: 7. Germline V gives CDR1 DFQATT, CDR2 SNEGSKA (reference sequence). This CDR3 has 12 residues.

The chain joins TRBV30 to TRBJ1-2; 8 bases line up with TRBD1. The CDR3 covers 17 residues. Germline lookup yields CDR1 GTSNPN and CDR2 SVGIG (reference sequence). J gave up 4 bases and V 4 bases, and 17 bases lay outside the gene matches. The CDR3 protein is CAWTAHEGQALSYGYTF. Written as DNA, the CDR3 is TGTGCCTGGACGGCTCACGAGGGACAGGCGCTTTCCTATGGCTACACCTTC.

This clonotype has ten or more counts. The rearrangement joins TRBV6-1 to TRBJ2-3; no reliable D call. Looked up from germline, CDR1 is MNHNS and CDR2 is SASEGT. The CDR3 is 13 amino acids. V lost 5 bases and J lost 6, with 12 bases in between. This CDR3 reads CASSPANTDTQYF. The DNA for the CDR3 is TGTGCCAGCAGTCCAGCTAATACCGATACGCAGTATTTT.

This clonotype was counted ten times or more. The J gene is TRBJ2-3, the V gene TRBV2; D call uncertain. The CDR3 length is 14 residues. Trimming left V 0 bases short and J 4 bases short, with 8 bases between. Germline CDR1 and CDR2: SNHLY and FYNNEI. In DNA form, the CDR3 reads TGTGCCAGCAGTGAAGCGTCGAAAGCAGATACGCAGTATTTT. It encodes CASSEASKADTQYF.

The chain recombines TRBV6-1 with TRBJ1-6; unclear D gene. This CDR3 has 14 amino acids. Germline CDR1 MNHNS, CDR2 SASEGT. V was shortened by 3 bases and J by 6 bases, with 9 bases between the two germline ends. The CDR3 loop reads CASSDLRGNSPLHF. The CDR3 coding sequence is TGTGCCAGCAGTGACCTTCGGGGTAATTCACCCCTCCACTTT.